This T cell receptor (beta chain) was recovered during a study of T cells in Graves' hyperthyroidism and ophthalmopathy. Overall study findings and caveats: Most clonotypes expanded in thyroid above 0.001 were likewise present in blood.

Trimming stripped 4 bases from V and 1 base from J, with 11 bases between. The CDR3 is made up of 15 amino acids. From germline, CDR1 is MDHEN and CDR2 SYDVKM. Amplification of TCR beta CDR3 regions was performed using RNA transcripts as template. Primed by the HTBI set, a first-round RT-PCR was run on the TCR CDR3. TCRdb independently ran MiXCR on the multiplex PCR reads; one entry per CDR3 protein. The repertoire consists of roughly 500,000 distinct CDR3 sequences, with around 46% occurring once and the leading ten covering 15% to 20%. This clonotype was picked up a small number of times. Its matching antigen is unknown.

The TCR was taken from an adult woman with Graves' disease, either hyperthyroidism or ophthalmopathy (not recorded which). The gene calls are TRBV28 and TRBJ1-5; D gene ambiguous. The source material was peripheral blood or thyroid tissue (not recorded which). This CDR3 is CASSSSTLSNQPQHF. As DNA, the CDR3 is TGTGCCAGCAGTTCCTCTACCCTCAGCAATCAGCCCCAGCATTTT. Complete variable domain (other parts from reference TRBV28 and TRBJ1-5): DVKVTQSSRYLVKRTGEKVFLECVQDMDHENMFWYRQDPGLGLRLIYFSYDVKMKEKGDIPEGYSVSREKKERFSLILESASTNQTSMYLCASSSSTLSNQPQHFGDGTRLSIL.